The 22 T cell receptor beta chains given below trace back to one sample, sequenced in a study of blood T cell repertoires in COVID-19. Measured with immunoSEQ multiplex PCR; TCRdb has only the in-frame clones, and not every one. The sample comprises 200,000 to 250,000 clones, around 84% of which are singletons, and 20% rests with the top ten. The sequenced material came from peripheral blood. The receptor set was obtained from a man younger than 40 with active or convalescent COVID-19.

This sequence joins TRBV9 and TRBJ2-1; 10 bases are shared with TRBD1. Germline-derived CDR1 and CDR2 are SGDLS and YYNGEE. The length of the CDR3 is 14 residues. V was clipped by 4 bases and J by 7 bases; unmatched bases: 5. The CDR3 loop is CASSPGQGRNEQFF. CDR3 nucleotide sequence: TGTGCCAGCAGCCCGGGACAGGGGAGGAATGAGCAGTTCTTC.

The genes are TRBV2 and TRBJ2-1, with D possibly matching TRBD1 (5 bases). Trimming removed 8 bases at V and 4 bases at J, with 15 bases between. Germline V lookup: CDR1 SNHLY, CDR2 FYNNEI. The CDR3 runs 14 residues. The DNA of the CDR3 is TGTGCCAGCGGCCGTCGACAGATTTACAATGAGCAGTTCTTC. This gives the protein CASGRRQIYNEQFF.

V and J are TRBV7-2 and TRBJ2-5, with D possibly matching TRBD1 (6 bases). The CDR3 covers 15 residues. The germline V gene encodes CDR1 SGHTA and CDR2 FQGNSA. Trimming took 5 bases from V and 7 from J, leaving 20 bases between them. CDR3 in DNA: TGTGCCAGCAGCAAAGGAGGACAGCGCGCTGGGACCCAGTACTTC. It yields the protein CASSKGGQRAGTQYF.

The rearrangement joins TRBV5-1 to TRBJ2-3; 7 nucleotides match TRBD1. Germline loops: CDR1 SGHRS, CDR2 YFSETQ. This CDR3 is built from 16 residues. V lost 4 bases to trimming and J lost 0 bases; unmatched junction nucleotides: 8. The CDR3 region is CASSPVGQISTDTQYF. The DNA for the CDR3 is TGCGCCAGCAGCCCGGTGGGACAGATAAGCACAGATACGCAGTATTTT.

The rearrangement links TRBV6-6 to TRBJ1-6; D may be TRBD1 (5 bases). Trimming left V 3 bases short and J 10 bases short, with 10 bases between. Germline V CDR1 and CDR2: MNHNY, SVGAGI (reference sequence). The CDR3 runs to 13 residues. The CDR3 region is CASSYGGKSPLHF. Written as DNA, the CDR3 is TGTGCCAGCAGTTATGGGGGGAAGTCACCCCTCCACTTT.

The CDR3: CASSLGQGRGEQYF. Written as DNA, the CDR3 is TGTGCCAGCAGTTTAGGACAGGGGAGGGGGGAGCAGTACTTC. The rearrangement uses TRBV28 and TRBJ2-7, with 9 positions matching TRBD1. CDR1 is MDHEN and CDR2 is SYDVKM in the germline V gene. The CDR3 length is 14 residues. The ends lost 2 bases at V and 7 bases at J; junction bases unmatched: 6.

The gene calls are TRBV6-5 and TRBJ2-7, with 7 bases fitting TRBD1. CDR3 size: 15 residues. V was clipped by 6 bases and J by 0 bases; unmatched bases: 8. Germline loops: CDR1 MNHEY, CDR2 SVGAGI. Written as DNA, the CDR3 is TGTGCCAGCAGCCCCAAGGGGGCGGTCTCCTACGAGCAGTACTTC. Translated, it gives CASSPKGAVSYEQYF.

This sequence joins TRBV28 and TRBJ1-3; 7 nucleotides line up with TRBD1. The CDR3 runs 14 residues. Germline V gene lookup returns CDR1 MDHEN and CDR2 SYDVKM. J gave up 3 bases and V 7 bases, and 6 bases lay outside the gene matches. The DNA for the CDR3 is TGTGCCAGCACCTTCGGGACAGTTGGAAACACCATATATTTT. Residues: CASTFGTVGNTIYF.

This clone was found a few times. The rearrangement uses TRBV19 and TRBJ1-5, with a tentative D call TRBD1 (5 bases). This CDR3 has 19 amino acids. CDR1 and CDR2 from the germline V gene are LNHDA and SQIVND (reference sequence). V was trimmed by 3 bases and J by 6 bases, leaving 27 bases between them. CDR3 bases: TGTGCCAGTAGTATCCGTGGGGCGGCCCGGGGGGTAGTTCTTCAGCCCCAGCATTTT. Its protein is CASSIRGAARGVVLQPQHF.

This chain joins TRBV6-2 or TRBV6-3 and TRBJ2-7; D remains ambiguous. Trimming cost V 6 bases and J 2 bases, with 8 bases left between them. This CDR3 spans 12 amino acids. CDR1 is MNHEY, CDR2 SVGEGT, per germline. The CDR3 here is CASSTDTYEQYF. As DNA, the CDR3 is TGTGCCAGCAGCACTGACACCTACGAGCAGTACTTC.

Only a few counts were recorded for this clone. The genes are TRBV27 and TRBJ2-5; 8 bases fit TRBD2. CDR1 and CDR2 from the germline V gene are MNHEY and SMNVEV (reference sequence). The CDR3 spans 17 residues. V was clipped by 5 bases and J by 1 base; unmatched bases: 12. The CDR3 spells CASSPIRLARLQETQYF. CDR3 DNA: TGTGCCAGCAGTCCAATCCGACTAGCGCGCCTCCAAGAGACCCAGTACTTC.

The CDR3, as DNA: TGTGCCAGCAGTCAAAGGGACAGGGAAAATTCACCCCTCCACTTT. This codes for CASSQRDRENSPLHF. The chain uses TRBV6-5 and TRBJ1-6; 9 bases align to TRBD1. From germline, CDR1 is MNHEY and CDR2 SVGAGI. The CDR3 is made up of 15 amino acids. The J segment lost 7 bases and the V segment lost 5 bases, leaving 6 bases of the junction unmatched.

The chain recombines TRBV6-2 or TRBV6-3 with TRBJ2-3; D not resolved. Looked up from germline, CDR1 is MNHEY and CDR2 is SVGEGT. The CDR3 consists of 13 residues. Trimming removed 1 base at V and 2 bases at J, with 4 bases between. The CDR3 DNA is TGTGCCAGCAGTTACTTATCCACAGATACGCAGTATTTT. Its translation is CASSYLSTDTQYF.

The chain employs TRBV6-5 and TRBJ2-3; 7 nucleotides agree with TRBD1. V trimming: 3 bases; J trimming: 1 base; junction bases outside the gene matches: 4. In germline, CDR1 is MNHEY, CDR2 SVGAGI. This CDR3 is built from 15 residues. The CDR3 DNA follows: TGTGCCAGCAGTTATTCGGACAGGCGCACAGATACGCAGTATTTT. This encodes CASSYSDRRTDTQYF.

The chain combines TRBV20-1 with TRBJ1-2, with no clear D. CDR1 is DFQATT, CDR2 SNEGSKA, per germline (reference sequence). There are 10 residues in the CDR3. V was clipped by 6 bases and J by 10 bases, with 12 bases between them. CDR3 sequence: CSAISLLYTF. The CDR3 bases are TGCAGTGCCATATCACTCCTCTACACCTTC.

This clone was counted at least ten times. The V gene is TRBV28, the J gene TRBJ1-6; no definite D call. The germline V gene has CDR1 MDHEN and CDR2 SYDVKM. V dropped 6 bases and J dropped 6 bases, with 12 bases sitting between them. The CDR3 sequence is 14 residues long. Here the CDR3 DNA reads TGTGCCAGCAGAACTTACCGTGGTAATTCACCCCTCCACTTT. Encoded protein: CASRTYRGNSPLHF.

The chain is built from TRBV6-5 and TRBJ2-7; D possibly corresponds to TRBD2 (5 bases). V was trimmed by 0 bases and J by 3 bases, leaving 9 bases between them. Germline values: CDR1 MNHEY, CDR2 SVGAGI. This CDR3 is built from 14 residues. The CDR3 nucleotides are TGTGCCAGCAGTTACTCGCCAGACTACTACGAGCAGTACTTC. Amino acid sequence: CASSYSPDYYEQYF.

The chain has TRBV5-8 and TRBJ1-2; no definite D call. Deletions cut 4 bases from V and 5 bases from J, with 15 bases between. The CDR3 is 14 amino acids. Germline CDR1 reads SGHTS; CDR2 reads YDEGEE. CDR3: CASSPQSGVYGYTF. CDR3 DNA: TGTGCCAGCAGCCCCCAATCGGGTGTATATGGCTACACCTTC.

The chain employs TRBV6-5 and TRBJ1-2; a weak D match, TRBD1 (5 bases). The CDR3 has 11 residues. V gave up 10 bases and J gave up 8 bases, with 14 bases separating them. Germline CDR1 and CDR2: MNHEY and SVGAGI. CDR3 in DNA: TGTGCCACACAGTCGGCAGGGGGCTACACCTTC. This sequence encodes CATQSAGGYTF.

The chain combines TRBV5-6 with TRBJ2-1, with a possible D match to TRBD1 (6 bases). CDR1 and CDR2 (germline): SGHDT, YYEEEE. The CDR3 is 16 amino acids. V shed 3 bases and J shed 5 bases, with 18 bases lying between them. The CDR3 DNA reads TGTGCCAGCAGCTGGACGGACAGTCTCCTAAACAATGAGCAGTTCTTC. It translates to CASSWTDSLLNNEQFF.

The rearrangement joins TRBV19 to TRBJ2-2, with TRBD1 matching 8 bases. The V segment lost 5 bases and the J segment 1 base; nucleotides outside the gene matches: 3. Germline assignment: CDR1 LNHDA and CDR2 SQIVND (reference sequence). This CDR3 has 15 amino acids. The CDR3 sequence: CASSADRVNTGELFF. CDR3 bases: TGTGCCAGTAGTGCGGACAGGGTGAACACCGGGGAGCTGTTTTTT.

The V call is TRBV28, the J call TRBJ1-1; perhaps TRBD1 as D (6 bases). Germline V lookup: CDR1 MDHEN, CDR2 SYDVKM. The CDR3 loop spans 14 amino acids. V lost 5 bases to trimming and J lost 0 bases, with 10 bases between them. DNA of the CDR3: TGTGCCAGCAGTGGGGGCGGGTTGAACACTGAAGCTTTCTTT. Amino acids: CASSGGGLNTEAFF.